One and the same sample provided the 9 T cell receptor beta chains below, sequenced in a study of shared clonotypes between healthy human individuals. Clones were sequenced by immunoSEQ multiplex PCR, and TCRdb holds only the in-frame ones, with some missing. The data hold about 2.3 million clones, with about nine tenths observed a single time. The sample consisted of naive CD4+ T cells from PBMCs. Subset defined: CD45RA+ positively selected. These receptors were taken from a man aged 18 to 29 in good health. Some clones in this sample may be carry-over from other donors' samples.

The chain carries TRBV4-1 and TRBJ2-1; the match to TRBD2 covers 14 bases. The CDR3 covers 16 residues. CDR1 is MGHRA and CDR2 is YSYEKL in the germline V gene. V gave up 1 base and J gave up 7 bases; unmatched junction bases: 3. As DNA, the CDR3 is TGCGCCAGCAGCCAAGTAGGGACTAGCGGGAGAAATGAGCAGTTCTTC. Its protein is CASSQVGTSGRNEQFF.

The rearrangement joins TRBV5-1 to TRBJ1-2; D not certain. The CDR3 contains 14 residues. Germline V CDR1 and CDR2: SGHRS, YFSETQ. Trimming cost V 0 bases and J 3 bases, with 9 bases left between them. The DNA of the CDR3 is TGCGCCAGCAGCTTGGCGGGGATCGACTATGGCTACACCTTC. It yields the protein CASSLAGIDYGYTF.

This clone occurred once. The chain carries TRBV29-1 and TRBJ2-7; D ambiguous. Germline CDR1 SQVTM, CDR2 ANQGSEA. This CDR3 has 12 amino acids. Trimming left V 4 bases short and J 1 base short, with 8 bases between. CDR3 nucleotides: TGCAGCGTTGGGATGCTGTCCTACGAGCAGTACTTC. This gives the protein CSVGMLSYEQYF.

The chain is built from TRBV5-1 and TRBJ1-1; no clear D gene. CDR3 length equals 12 residues. From germline, CDR1 is SGHRS and CDR2 YFSETQ. Trimming left V 4 bases short and J 4 bases short, with 8 bases between. The CDR3 spells CASSTGPTEAFF. CDR3 bases: TGCGCCAGCAGCACCGGACCCACTGAAGCTTTCTTT. The full variable domain, its missing parts supplied by reference TRBV5-1 and TRBJ1-1, is KAGVTQTPRYLIKTRGQQVTLSCSPISGHRSVSWYQQTPGQGLQFLFEYFSETQRNKGNFPGRFSGRQFSNSRSEMNVSTLELGDSALYLCASSTGPTEAFFGQGTRLTVV.

This chain joins TRBV18 and TRBJ1-6; perhaps TRBD1 as D (6 bases). CDR3 length equals 13 residues. Germline V CDR1 and CDR2: KGHSH, LQKENI. The V end lost 3 bases, the J end lost 7 bases, and 7 bases lay between the germline ends. This chain's CDR3 is CASSPRGNSPLHF. The CDR3, as DNA: TGTGCCAGCTCACCCAGGGGAAATTCACCCCTCCACTTT.

The genes are TRBV29-1 and TRBJ2-1; D uncertain. The CDR3 is 10 residues long. Trimming took off 5 bases at V and 4 bases at J, with 3 bases between the two ends. Germline loops: CDR1 SQVTM, CDR2 ANQGSEA. The CDR3: CSVRYNEQFF. The CDR3 nucleotides read TGCAGCGTTAGGTACAATGAGCAGTTCTTC.

This clone was seen a handful of times. V gene TRBV10-3 combines with J gene TRBJ1-2; 10 nucleotides agree with TRBD1. V shed 4 bases, J shed 5 bases, and the junction held 4 bases outside the gene matches. The CDR3 spans 14 residues. In germline, CDR1 is ENHRY, CDR2 SYGVKD. The chain's CDR3 is CAISAGQGGYGYTF. In nucleotides, the CDR3 is TGTGCCATCAGTGCTGGACAGGGGGGTTATGGCTACACCTTC.

The chain recombines TRBV30 with TRBJ1-2, with TRBD1 matching over 9 bases. There are 14 residues in the CDR3. Germline CDR1 GTSNPN, CDR2 SVGIG (reference sequence). With V trimmed by 5 bases and J by 6 bases, 10 bases remained unmatched. Here the CDR3 reads CAWYKTGGGDGYTF. For the CDR3, the DNA is TGTGCCTGGTATAAAACAGGGGGCGGCGATGGCTACACCTTC.

J is TRBJ2-4 and V is TRBV6-5; 7 bases line up with TRBD1. Trimming took 0 bases from V and 14 from J; bases not matched to a gene: 10. Per germline, CDR1 MNHEY and CDR2 SVGAGI. This CDR3 has 14 amino acids. The CDR3 protein is CASSYSRGDRVEYF. In nucleotides, the CDR3 is TGTGCCAGCAGTTACTCGAGGGGAGACAGGGTCGAGTACTTC.